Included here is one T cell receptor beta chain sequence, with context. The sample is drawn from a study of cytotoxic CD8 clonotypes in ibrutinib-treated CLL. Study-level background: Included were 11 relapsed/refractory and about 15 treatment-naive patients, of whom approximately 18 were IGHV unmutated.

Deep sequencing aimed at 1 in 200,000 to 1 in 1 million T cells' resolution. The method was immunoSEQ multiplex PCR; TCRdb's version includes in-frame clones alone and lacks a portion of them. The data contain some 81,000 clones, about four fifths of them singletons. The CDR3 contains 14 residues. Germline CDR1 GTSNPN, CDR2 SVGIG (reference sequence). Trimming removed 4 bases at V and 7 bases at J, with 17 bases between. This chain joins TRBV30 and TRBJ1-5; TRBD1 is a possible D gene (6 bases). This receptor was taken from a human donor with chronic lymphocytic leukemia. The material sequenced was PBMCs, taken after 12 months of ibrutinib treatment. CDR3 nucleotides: TGTGCCTGGACGGGGGAAGGGGGAGGGCAGCCCCAGCATTTT. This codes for CAWTGEGGGQPQHF.